The 24 T cell receptor beta chains below come from one sample, sequenced in a study of T cell responses to AZD1222 COVID-19 vaccine. Generated by immunoSEQ multiplex PCR, the TCRdb table keeps only in-frame clones and is missing some. The sample has about 130,000 clones, 92% seen once. Sequencing was performed on peripheral blood, taken on day 0 of AZD1222 vaccination. These receptors all stem from an adult in good health.

This chain uses TRBV19 with TRBJ1-2, with D uncertain. V lost 3 bases and J 3 bases, leaving 8 bases between the germline ends. The CDR3 totals 13 residues. Germline loops: CDR1 LNHDA, CDR2 SQIVND (reference sequence). The chain's CDR3 is CASSMRQDYGYTF. The DNA of the CDR3 is TGTGCCAGTAGTATGCGGCAGGACTATGGCTACACCTTC.

The V call is TRBV28, the J call TRBJ2-2; unclear D gene. CDR1 and CDR2 (germline): MDHEN, SYDVKM. Between the trimmed V and J ends, which lost 9 bases and 3 bases, there was a span of 11 bases. There are 13 residues in the CDR3. CDR3 bases: TGTGCCAGTACTTATAGTTACACCGGGGAGCTGTTTTTT. This translates into CASTYSYTGELFF.

This rearrangement joins TRBV29-1 to TRBJ1-1; D is ambiguous. Trimming cost V 1 base and J 11 bases, with 14 bases left between them. The CDR3 covers 12 residues. The germline V gene encodes CDR1 SQVTM and CDR2 ANQGSEA. Here the CDR3 reads CSVEGSGLEAFF. CDR3 coding DNA: TGCAGCGTTGAAGGAAGCGGGCTCGAGGCTTTCTTT.

The chain carries TRBV28 and TRBJ2-3; no reliable D call. From germline, CDR1 is MDHEN and CDR2 SYDVKM. Deletions cut 7 bases from V and 7 bases from J, with 12 bases between. The CDR3 has 12 residues. The CDR3 here is CASTEQEHTQYF. In nucleotides, the CDR3 is TGTGCCAGCACTGAGCAGGAACATACGCAGTATTTT.

The rearrangement uses TRBV2 and TRBJ1-5, with D unresolved. This CDR3 region has 14 residues. Trimming pared 1 base from V and 7 bases from J, leaving 11 bases between. Germline V gene sequence: CDR1 SNHLY, CDR2 FYNNEI. The CDR3 region has the DNA TGTGCCAGCAGTGAAGATGGGGTTCAACAGCCCCAGCATTTT. Translated: CASSEDGVQQPQHF.

This clone was seen a few times. The chain employs TRBV7-2 and TRBJ2-3; 10 positions match TRBD2. The CDR3 extends over 15 amino acids. J was trimmed by 2 bases and V by 5 bases; bases with no gene match: 4. Germline-derived CDR1 and CDR2 are SGHTA and FQGNSA. Here the CDR3 reads CASSQLAGITDTQYF. CDR3 coding DNA: TGTGCCAGCAGCCAACTAGCGGGGATCACAGATACGCAGTATTTT.

This clone was recorded once. J is TRBJ2-7 and V is TRBV5-4; the D is unclear. The CDR3 is 11 amino acids. V lost 4 bases and J lost 7, with 9 bases in between. Germline V gene data show CDR1 as SGHNT and CDR2 as YYREEE (reference sequence). The CDR3 nucleotides read TGTGCCAGCAGCGGTGGGGTTGAGCAGTACTTC. The encoded protein is CASSGGVEQYF.

The chain uses TRBV24-1 and TRBJ1-4, with D possibly being TRBD1 (6 bases). Looked up from germline, CDR1 is KGHDR and CDR2 is SFDVKD. The V end lost 3 bases, the J end lost 2 bases, and 12 bases lay between the germline ends. This CDR3 is built from 16 residues. The CDR3 DNA reads as TGTGCCACCAGTGATGGCAGGGGATTCACTAATGAAAAACTGTTTTTT. Amino acids: CATSDGRGFTNEKLFF.

V usage is TRBV23-1 and J usage is TRBJ2-3; weak D call: TRBD2 (5 bases). TRBV23-1 is identified as an open reading frame with a role that is uncertain. Trimming removed 0 bases at V and 3 bases at J, with 16 bases between. This CDR3 region has 17 residues. CDR3 sequence: CASSQSLYFGETDTQYF. As DNA, the CDR3 is TGCGCCAGCAGTCAATCCCTGTATTTCGGGGAAACAGATACGCAGTATTTT.

V and J are TRBV28 and TRBJ1-2, with D uncertain. The V end lost 6 bases, the J end lost 2 bases, and 10 bases lay between the germline ends. CDR1 is MDHEN and CDR2 is SYDVKM in the germline V gene. CDR3 size: 13 residues. The CDR3 region has the DNA TGTGCCAGCAGCAGCAGCCCCAACTATGGCTACACCTTC. As protein: CASSSSPNYGYTF.

This clone was detected only a few times. The chain links TRBV7-6 to TRBJ2-2; D perhaps matches TRBD1 (6 bases). In germline, CDR1 is SGHVS, CDR2 FNYEAQ. The CDR3 is 16 residues long. V lost 2 bases and J 4 bases, leaving 14 bases between the germline ends. The CDR3 DNA reads TGTGCCAGCAGCTTAAGCCAGGGGTGGCGCACCGGGGAGCTGTTTTTT. The encoded protein is CASSLSQGWRTGELFF.

The chain is built from TRBV18 and TRBJ2-2, with a possible D match to TRBD1 (6 bases). The CDR3 has 16 residues. V lost 2 bases to trimming and J lost 3 bases, with 13 bases between them. Germline loops: CDR1 KGHSH, CDR2 LQKENI. CDR3 amino acids: CASSPTMDSYTGELFF. As DNA, the CDR3 is TGTGCCAGCTCACCAACCATGGACAGCTACACCGGGGAGCTGTTTTTT.

The sample holds one count of this clone. The V and J genes are TRBV9 and TRBJ2-2; a weak D match, TRBD1 (6 bases). This CDR3 comprises 16 residues. V lost 0 bases and J lost 0, with 9 bases in between. Germline lookup yields CDR1 SGDLS and CDR2 YYNGEE. DNA of the CDR3: TGTGCCAGCAGCGTAGTGGGGACATCGAACACCGGGGAGCTGTTTTTT. Its translation is CASSVVGTSNTGELFF.

This clone has just one count. V and J are TRBV4-2 and TRBJ1-2, with TRBD1 matching 8 bases. V was pared by 4 bases and J by 2 bases, with 6 bases of the junction left unmatched. CDR1 and CDR2 from the germline V gene are LGHNA and YNFKEQ. The CDR3 is 15 amino acids. The CDR3 nucleotides are TGTGCCAGCAGCCGAGGACAGGGCGGCAACTATGGCTACACCTTC. Its translation is CASSRGQGGNYGYTF.

The CDR3 is CASSQTGRNSPLHF. CDR3 sequence (DNA): TGTGCCAGCAGCCAAACGGGACGGAATTCACCCCTCCACTTT. The J gene is TRBJ1-6, the V gene TRBV7-6; a weak D match, TRBD1 (5 bases). The germline V gene encodes CDR1 SGHVS and CDR2 FNYEAQ. The CDR3 contains 14 residues. The V gene lost 5 bases and the J gene lost 7 bases, with 12 bases spanning the gap.

The genes are TRBV28 and TRBJ2-7; D is unclear. Germline values: CDR1 MDHEN, CDR2 SYDVKM. Trimming shortened V by 5 bases and J by 0 bases, and 8 bases separated the two germline ends. The CDR3 has 13 amino acids. The CDR3 loop reads CASSPLSSYEQYF. In DNA, the CDR3 is TGTGCCAGCAGTCCCCTCAGCTCCTACGAGCAGTACTTC.

CDR3 region: CASSQEWGQGGETQYF. CDR3 sequence (DNA): TGCGCCAGCAGCCAAGAGTGGGGACAGGGAGGGGAGACCCAGTACTTC. The chain combines TRBV4-3 with TRBJ2-5; 9 nucleotides line up with TRBD1. From germline, CDR1 is LGHNA and CDR2 YSLEER. This CDR3 is built from 16 residues. The junction had 7 bases not matched to a gene; V was cut back by 0 bases and J by 5 bases.

This chain's CDR3 is CASSSTSGTGGELFF. The CDR3 DNA sequence: TGTGCCAGCAGCTCGACTAGCGGGACTGGCGGGGAGCTGTTTTTT. V usage is TRBV11-3 and J usage is TRBJ2-2, with 11 bases identical to TRBD2. This CDR3 is 15 amino acids long. After removal of 4 bases from V and 7 bases from J, the junction contained 5 bases not matched to a gene. From germline, CDR1 is SGHNT and CDR2 YENEEA.

The chain joins TRBV4-1 to TRBJ2-3; tentative D call: TRBD2 (7 bases). The V gene lost 1 base and the J gene lost 2 bases, with 13 bases spanning the gap. The germline gives CDR1 MGHRA, CDR2 YSYEKL. This CDR3 has 16 amino acids. The CDR3 region has the DNA TGCGCCAGCAGCCAAGGGGGAGGGGGAACCACAGATACGCAGTATTTT. It translates to CASSQGGGGTTDTQYF.

The J gene is TRBJ1-2, the V gene TRBV6-1; D is undetermined. This CDR3 comprises 16 residues. Between the trimmed V and J ends, which lost 4 bases and 4 bases, there was a span of 19 bases. In germline, CDR1 is MNHNS, CDR2 SASEGT. The CDR3 DNA sequence: TGTGCCAGCAGTGGGGCCCCGGGCCAACTGTCCTATGGCTACACCTTC. Translating it yields CASSGAPGQLSYGYTF.

The chain employs TRBV7-9 and TRBJ1-5; the D is unclear. CDR3 length: 14 amino acids. Germline V CDR1 and CDR2: SEHNR, FQNEAQ (reference sequence). V lost 4 bases to trimming and J lost 5 bases, with 12 bases between them. Here the CDR3 reads CASSYEAGDQPQHF. The CDR3 region has the DNA TGTGCCAGCAGCTATGAGGCGGGAGATCAGCCCCAGCATTTT.

The rearrangement links TRBV6-5 to TRBJ2-7, with 7 nucleotides matching TRBD1. V shed 0 bases, J shed 3 bases, and the junction held 5 bases outside the gene matches. This CDR3 has 15 residues. CDR1 and CDR2 from the germline V gene are MNHEY and SVGAGI. CDR3: CASSYSGTDYYEQYF. The CDR3 nucleotides are TGTGCCAGCAGTTACTCTGGGACAGATTACTACGAGCAGTACTTC.

This chain links TRBV5-6 with TRBJ2-1; 7 positions agree with TRBD1. The J segment lost 2 bases and the V segment lost 4 bases, leaving 6 bases of the junction unmatched. The CDR3 is made up of 15 amino acids. CDR1 SGHDT and CDR2 YYEEEE come from the germline V gene. The CDR3 reads CASSQRDRAYNEQFF. In DNA, the CDR3 is TGTGCCAGCAGCCAACGCGACAGGGCCTACAATGAGCAGTTCTTC.

The rearrangement links TRBV19 to TRBJ1-1; 9 bases are a match to TRBD1. J was trimmed by 4 bases and V by 5 bases; bases with no gene match: 5. The CDR3 is made up of 14 amino acids. CDR1 and CDR2 from the germline V gene are LNHDA and SQIVND (reference sequence). DNA of the CDR3: TGTGCCAGTAGTCAGGACAGGGGCGGCACTGAAGCTTTCTTT. This encodes CASSQDRGGTEAFF.